Presented here are 18 T cell receptor beta chains from one specimen sequenced in a study of CD8 T cells in Susac syndrome. Reverse transcription of 0.5 to 1 ug RNA was performed with random hexamers. TCRdb analysed the immunoSEQ multiplex PCR reads with MiXCR anew, one entry per CDR3 protein. In the table there are about 190,000 distinct CDR3 sequences, approximately 96% of which are singletons. The sequenced material came from CD4+ T cells from PBMCs. All receptors derive from a human donor with Susac syndrome.

The chain carries TRBV25-1 and TRBJ1-2; D is undetermined. Germline V gives CDR1 MGHDK, CDR2 SYGVNS. V was cut by 2 bases and J by 4 bases, with 8 bases left in between. The CDR3 loop spans 13 amino acids. CDR3 sequence (DNA): TGTGCCAGCAGTGAAGTAGGGATCTATGGCTACACCTTC. This translates into CASSEVGIYGYTF.

This clonotype was counted once. V and J are TRBV3-1 and TRBJ2-5; D unclear. The length of the CDR3 is 12 residues. CDR1 LGHDT and CDR2 YNNKEL come from the germline V gene (reference sequence). Trimming left V 4 bases short and J 5 bases short, with 8 bases between. CDR3 residues: CASSPNEETQYF. Here the CDR3 DNA reads TGTGCCAGCAGCCCTAATGAGGAGACCCAGTACTTC.

The chain is built from TRBV2 and TRBJ1-5; D not certain. The CDR3 consists of 13 residues. The germline V gene has CDR1 SNHLY and CDR2 FYNNEI. V was shortened by 5 bases and J by 3 bases, with 8 bases between the two germline ends. The CDR3 DNA reads TGTGCCAGCAGTAATGGGGTCAATCAGCCCCAGCATTTT. Its protein is CASSNGVNQPQHF.

The chain uses TRBV5-1 and TRBJ2-5; possible D gene TRBD2, 5 bases. This CDR3 contains 16 residues. Deletions cut 4 bases from V and 5 bases from J, with 21 bases between. Looked up from germline, CDR1 is SGHRS and CDR2 is YFSETQ. The CDR3 nucleotides are TGCGCCAGCAGCCCCGAACCCGGGAACATTTGGGAGACCCAGTACTTC. This codes for CASSPEPGNIWETQYF.

The genes are TRBV10-3 and TRBJ2-7, with a tentative D call TRBD1 (5 bases). Germline values: CDR1 ENHRY, CDR2 SYGVKD. The CDR3 sequence is 14 residues long. V lost 0 bases and J lost 0, with 6 bases in between. CDR3 amino acids: CAISESQGSYEQYF. For the CDR3, the DNA is TGTGCCATCAGTGAGTCGCAGGGCTCCTACGAGCAGTACTTC.

This clonotype was detected a few times. The J gene is TRBJ1-1, the V gene TRBV6-1; 8 bases are a match to TRBD1. Germline CDR1 is MNHNS and CDR2 is SASEGT. There are 14 residues in the CDR3. V shed 8 bases, J shed 1 base, and the junction held 6 bases outside the gene matches. The CDR3 DNA sequence: TGTGCCAGCGTATTTCAGGGGGCGAACACTGAAGCTTTCTTT. It yields the protein CASVFQGANTEAFF.

To note about this clonotype: A junction boundary mismatches the germline segment, possibly from a read error. This chain connects TRBV2 to TRBJ2-1; 14 bases line up with TRBD2. Germline CDR1 SNHLY, CDR2 FYNNEI. The CDR3 loop spans 13 amino acids. The CDR3 region is CASSARPTSGGAF. As DNA, the CDR3 is TGTGCCAGCAGTGCCCGACCGACTAGCGGGGGGGCGTTC.

The V and J genes are TRBV2 and TRBJ2-1; tentatively, D is TRBD2 (6 bases). This CDR3 contains 13 residues. CDR1 is SNHLY, CDR2 FYNNEI, per germline. The germline V and J ends were trimmed by 6 bases and 4 bases, with 10 bases remaining between them. The CDR3 DNA reads as TGTGCCAGCAGGACTAGGGGTTACAATGAGCAGTTCTTC. It is translated as CASRTRGYNEQFF.

In nucleotides, the CDR3 is TGTGCCAGCAGTATCCACGGGCCTACCTACGAGCAGTACTTC. Translated, it gives CASSIHGPTYEQYF. This chain joins TRBV12-3 or TRBV12-4 and TRBJ2-7; D is unclear. This CDR3 is 14 amino acids long. V lost 5 bases, J lost 2 bases, and 13 bases lay in between.

The chain couples TRBV7-9 to TRBJ2-1, with no clear D. CDR3 size: 15 residues. Trimming removed 3 bases from V and 0 bases from J, with 9 bases in between. CDR1 SEHNR and CDR2 FQNEAQ come from the germline V gene (reference sequence). The CDR3 protein is CASSFMWVSYNEQFF. Here the CDR3 DNA reads TGTGCCAGCAGCTTTATGTGGGTCTCCTACAATGAGCAGTTCTTC.

The V and J genes are TRBV19 and TRBJ2-1; D is tentatively TRBD1 or TRBD2 (6 bases each). V shed 3 bases and J shed 1 base, with 10 bases lying between them. The CDR3 runs 15 residues. Germline values: CDR1 LNHDA, CDR2 SQIVND (reference sequence). The CDR3 nucleotides read TGTGCCAGTAGTATTGAGGGGGGATCCTACAATGAGCAGTTCTTC. This sequence encodes CASSIEGGSYNEQFF.

V is TRBV5-6 and J is TRBJ2-7, with 8 bases aligning to TRBD1. Per the germline V gene, CDR1 is SGHDT and CDR2 is YYEEEE. This CDR3 is built from 15 residues. V lost 4 bases, J lost 3 bases, and 9 bases stayed unmatched. CDR3 sequence (DNA): TGTGCCAGCAGCATCCAGGGGGCGAGGGGCTACGAGCAGTACTTC. Protein sequence: CASSIQGARGYEQYF.

The chain couples TRBV3-1 to TRBJ2-7; D not certain. Germline V lookup: CDR1 LGHDT, CDR2 YNNKEL (reference sequence). This CDR3 has 15 residues. Trimming left V 4 bases short and J 5 bases short, with 18 bases between. CDR3 sequence reads: CASSPHRRAPHEQYF. CDR3 bases: TGTGCCAGCAGCCCCCATAGAAGGGCTCCCCACGAGCAGTACTTC.

The chain couples TRBV13 to TRBJ2-1, with a possible D match to TRBD2 (6 bases). The germline V gene encodes CDR1 PRHDT and CDR2 FYEKMQ (reference sequence). The CDR3 totals 14 residues. The V and J ends lost 5 bases and 5 bases respectively, with 13 bases between them. CDR3 loop: CASSTRGFHNEQFF. The DNA for the CDR3 is TGTGCCAGCAGCACTCGGGGGTTCCACAATGAGCAGTTCTTC.

J is TRBJ2-4 and V is TRBV29-1; 8 bases line up with TRBD1. In germline, CDR1 is SQVTM, CDR2 ANQGSEA. The CDR3 has 16 amino acids. The CDR3, as DNA: TGCACCATCCACCTCAGGGGGCTAGTTGCCAAAAACATTCAGTACTTC. Amino acids: CTIHLRGLVAKNIQYF.

V is TRBV11-2 and J is TRBJ1-6; no clear D gene. V dropped 4 bases and J dropped 8 bases, with 12 bases sitting between them. There are 14 residues in the CDR3. Germline-derived CDR1 and CDR2 are SGHAT and FQNNGV. The CDR3 DNA follows: TGTGCCAGCAGCTGGGCGGGTGGGGATTCACCCCTCCACTTT. Translation gives CASSWAGGDSPLHF.

The chain uses TRBV7-9 and TRBJ1-2; possible D gene TRBD1, 5 bases. The germline V and J ends were trimmed by 5 bases and 3 bases, with 7 bases remaining between them. Looked up from germline, CDR1 is SEHNR and CDR2 is FQNEAQ (reference sequence). CDR3 length: 12 amino acids. CDR3 bases: TGTGCCAGCAGCGTGACAGACTATGGCTACACCTTC. Translation: CASSVTDYGYTF.

This chain links TRBV3-1 with TRBJ2-3, with 9 bases lining up with TRBD2. The CDR3 is 17 residues long. Per germline, CDR1 LGHDT and CDR2 YNNKEL (reference sequence). V shed 3 bases and J 0 bases; nucleotides not matched to a gene: 7. This chain's CDR3 is CASSHGASGASTDTQYF. The DNA of the CDR3 is TGTGCCAGCAGCCATGGGGCTAGCGGGGCTAGCACAGATACGCAGTATTTT.